The 5 T cell receptor beta chains presented below share a single source sample, sequenced in a study of OX40 agonist ivuxolimab in advanced cancers. Sequenced by immunoSEQ multiplex PCR; TCRdb stores in-frame clones only, minus some. The profile covers approximately 61,000 clones, with nearly 90% appearing a single time and approximately 1.3% taken by the ten largest. The input for sequencing was CD4+ or CD8+ T cells sorted from blood, taken in a trial of the OX40 agonist ivuxolimab. These receptors were collected from an adult with an advanced solid tumor such as melanoma, head and neck, liver or kidney cancer.

CDR3 region: CASSERREEQFF. The DNA for the CDR3 is TGTGCCAGCAGTGAAAGAAGGGAAGAACAGTTCTTC. The rearrangement joins TRBV6-1 to TRBJ2-1, with D uncertain. Germline loops: CDR1 MNHNS, CDR2 SASEGT. The length of the CDR3 is 12 residues. Trimming removed 2 bases at V and 13 bases at J, with 12 bases between.

The chain joins TRBV4-1 to TRBJ1-3, with no clear D. V was cut by 4 bases and J by 7 bases, with 8 bases left in between. Germline V gives CDR1 MGHRA, CDR2 YSYEKL. This CDR3 is built from 12 residues. CDR3 in DNA: TGCGCCAGCAGCCGTCCCGGGAACACCATATATTTT. Translation gives CASSRPGNTIYF.

The chain joins TRBV7-2 to TRBJ1-1; 7 bases agree with TRBD1. J gave up 8 bases and V 5 bases, and 11 bases lay outside the gene matches. The CDR3 is 14 amino acids. Germline V CDR1 and CDR2: SGHTA, FQGNSA. CDR3 DNA sequence: TGTGCCAGCAGCCGATATAGGGGGCAAACCGAAGCTTTCTTT. Translating gives CASSRYRGQTEAFF.

The rearrangement links TRBV7-2 to TRBJ2-3, with 11 nucleotides matching TRBD2. The ends lost 7 bases at V and 4 bases at J; junction bases unmatched: 10. The CDR3 totals 16 residues. Per the germline V gene, CDR1 is SGHTA and CDR2 is FQGNSA. The CDR3 spells CASTAFTSGGADTQYF. CDR3 DNA sequence: TGTGCCAGCACGGCCTTTACTAGCGGGGGCGCAGATACGCAGTATTTT.

The chain carries TRBV28 and TRBJ2-1, with D perhaps matching TRBD2 (6 bases). This CDR3 region has 14 residues. V was pared by 7 bases and J by 6 bases, with 16 bases between. Germline CDR1 MDHEN, CDR2 SYDVKM. The CDR3 here is CASTLFRRANEQFF. CDR3 sequence (DNA): TGTGCCAGCACCCTCTTCCGGAGGGCCAATGAGCAGTTCTTC.